One and the same sample provided the 2 T cell receptor beta chains below, sequenced in a study of CD8 T cells in Susac syndrome. RNA amounts of about 0.45 to 1 ug underwent reverse transcription with random hexamers. TCRdb re-derived calls from the immunoSEQ multiplex PCR reads in MiXCR, one entry per CDR3 protein. The table shows 150,000 to 200,000 distinct CDR3 sequences, with about 93% occurring only once. Sample: CD4+ T cells from PBMCs. The receptors here all came from a human donor in good health.

The chain combines TRBV10-3 with TRBJ2-6, with TRBD2 as a possible D gene (5 bases). Trimming removed 6 bases from V and 2 bases from J, with 11 bases in between. This CDR3 has 15 amino acids. The germline CDR1 and CDR2 sequences are ENHRY and SYGVKD. CDR3 sequence reads: CAIRTDGTGANVLTF. The CDR3, as DNA: TGTGCCATCAGAACCGACGGGACTGGGGCCAACGTCCTGACTTTC.

CDR3 sequence reads: CSAPHDRGISQPQHF. The CDR3 DNA is TGCAGTGCTCCTCACGACAGGGGGATAAGTCAGCCCCAGCATTTT. J is TRBJ1-5 and V is TRBV20-1; 9 bases are shared with TRBD1. The CDR3 spans 15 residues. Germline lookup yields CDR1 DFQATT and CDR2 SNEGSKA (reference sequence). Trimming took 5 bases from V and 6 from J; bases not matched to a gene: 11.